This section outlines one T cell receptor (beta chain) sequence together with its context. These data are taken from a study of blood T cell repertoires in COVID-19. Study-wide context: Acute and convalescent COVID-19 samples came from the United States, Italy and Spain.

In the original analysis: The assay estimated nucleated cells by amplifying reference gene primers. The repertoire was sequenced with immunoSEQ multiplex PCR; TCRdb's copy has only in-frame clones and lacks some. V, J and clone size reflect that table, while D and trimming were determined from the DNA. The profile shows hundreds of thousands of clones, approximately 88% of them singletons. This CDR3 is built from 15 residues. Per germline, CDR1 LGHNT and CDR2 FRNRAP. Trimming removed 0 bases from V and 3 bases from J, with 12 bases in between. The TCR originated in a man aged 18 to 35 with active or convalescent COVID-19. The specimen was peripheral blood. The chain uses TRBV12-5 and TRBJ2-7, with D unresolved. For the CDR3, the DNA is TGTGCTAGTGGTTTGGTACGCCTCCCCTACTACGAGCAGTACTTC. Encoded protein: CASGLVRLPYYEQYF.